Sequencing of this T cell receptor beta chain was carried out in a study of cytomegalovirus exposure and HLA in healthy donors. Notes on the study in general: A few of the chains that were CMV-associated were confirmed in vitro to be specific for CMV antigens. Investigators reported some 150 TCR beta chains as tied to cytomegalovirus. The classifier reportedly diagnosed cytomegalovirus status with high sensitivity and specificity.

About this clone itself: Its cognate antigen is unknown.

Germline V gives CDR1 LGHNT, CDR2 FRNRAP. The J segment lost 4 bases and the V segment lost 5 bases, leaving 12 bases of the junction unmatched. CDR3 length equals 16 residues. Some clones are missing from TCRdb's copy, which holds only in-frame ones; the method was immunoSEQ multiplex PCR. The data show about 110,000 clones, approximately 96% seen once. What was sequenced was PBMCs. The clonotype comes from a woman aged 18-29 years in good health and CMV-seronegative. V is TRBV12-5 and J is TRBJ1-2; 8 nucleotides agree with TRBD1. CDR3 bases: TGTGCTAGTGGTCCGGACAGGGAGGGTCACCCCTATGGCTACACCTTC. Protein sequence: CASGPDREGHPYGYTF.